This TCR beta chain was sequenced in a study of shared clonotypes between healthy human individuals. As for the study in general: Aged 18 to 49, the donors were a couple of women and three men. The study's findings and limits: Sampling involved blood alone; tissue repertoires likely differ.

Extraction of genomic DNA in unsorted samples used about 90 million PBMCs. Unsorted PBMC contributed 250 to 350 ng DNA, roughly 30,000 T cell genomes, to each replicate PCR. TCRdb's copy holds only in-frame clones and misses some; the assay was immunoSEQ multiplex PCR. The sample has 450,000 to 500,000 clones, 60% to 85% seen once. Note on this clone: Its target is not known.

Germline V gene data show CDR1 as SGDLS and CDR2 as YYNGEE. There are 14 residues in the CDR3. The V gene lost 0 bases and the J gene lost 4 bases, with 10 bases spanning the gap. Specimen: PBMCs. This sequence originates from a woman between 40 and 55 years old in good health. Some clones in this sample may be carry-over from other donors' samples. The chain combines TRBV9 with TRBJ1-1; unclear D gene. The CDR3 is CASSVVGVGTEAFF. The CDR3 DNA sequence: TGTGCCAGCAGCGTAGTTGGGGTCGGCACTGAAGCTTTCTTT.